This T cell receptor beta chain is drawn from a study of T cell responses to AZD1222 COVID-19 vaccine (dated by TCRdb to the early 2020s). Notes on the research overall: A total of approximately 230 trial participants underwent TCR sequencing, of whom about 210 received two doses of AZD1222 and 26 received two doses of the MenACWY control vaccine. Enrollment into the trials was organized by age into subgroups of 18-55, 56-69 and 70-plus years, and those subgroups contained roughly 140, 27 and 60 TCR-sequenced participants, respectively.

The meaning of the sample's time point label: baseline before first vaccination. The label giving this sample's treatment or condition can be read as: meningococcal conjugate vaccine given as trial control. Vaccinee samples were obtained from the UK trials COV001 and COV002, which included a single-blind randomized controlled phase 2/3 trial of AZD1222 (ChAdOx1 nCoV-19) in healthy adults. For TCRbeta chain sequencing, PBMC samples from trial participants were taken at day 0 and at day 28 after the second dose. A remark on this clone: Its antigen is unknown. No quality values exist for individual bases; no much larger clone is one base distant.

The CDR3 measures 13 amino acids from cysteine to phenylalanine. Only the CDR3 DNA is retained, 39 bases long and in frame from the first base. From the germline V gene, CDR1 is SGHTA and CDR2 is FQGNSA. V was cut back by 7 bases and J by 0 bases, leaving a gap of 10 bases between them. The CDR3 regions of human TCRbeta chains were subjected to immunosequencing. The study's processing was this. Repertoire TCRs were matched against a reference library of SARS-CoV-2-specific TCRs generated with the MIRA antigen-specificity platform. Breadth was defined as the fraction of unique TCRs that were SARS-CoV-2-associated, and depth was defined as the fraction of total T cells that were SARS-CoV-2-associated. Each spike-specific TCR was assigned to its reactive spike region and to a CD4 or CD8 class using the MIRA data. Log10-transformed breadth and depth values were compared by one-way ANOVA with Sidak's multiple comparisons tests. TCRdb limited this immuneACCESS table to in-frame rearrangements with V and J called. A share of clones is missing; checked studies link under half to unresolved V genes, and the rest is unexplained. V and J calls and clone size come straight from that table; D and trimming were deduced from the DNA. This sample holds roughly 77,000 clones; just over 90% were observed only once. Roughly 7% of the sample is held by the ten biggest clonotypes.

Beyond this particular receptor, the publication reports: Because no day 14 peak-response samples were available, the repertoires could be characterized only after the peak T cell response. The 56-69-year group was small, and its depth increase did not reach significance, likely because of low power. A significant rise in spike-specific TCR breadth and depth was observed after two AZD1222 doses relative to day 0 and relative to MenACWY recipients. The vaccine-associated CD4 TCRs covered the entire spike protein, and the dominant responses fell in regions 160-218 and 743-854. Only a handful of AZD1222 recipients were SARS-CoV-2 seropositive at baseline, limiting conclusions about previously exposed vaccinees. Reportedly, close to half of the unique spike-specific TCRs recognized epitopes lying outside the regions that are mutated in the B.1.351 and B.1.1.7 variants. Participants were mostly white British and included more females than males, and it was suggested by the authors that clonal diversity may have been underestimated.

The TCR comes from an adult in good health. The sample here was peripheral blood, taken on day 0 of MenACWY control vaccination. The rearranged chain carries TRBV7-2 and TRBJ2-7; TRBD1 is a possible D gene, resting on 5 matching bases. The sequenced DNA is TGTGCCAGCAAGGGGTTGACCTCCTACGAGCAGTACTTC. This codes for CASKGLTSYEQYF.